The rows below give T cell receptor beta chains drawn from one sample of a study of primary melanoma T cells and metastatic recurrence. Clones were read by immunoSEQ multiplex PCR, and TCRdb kept only the in-frame ones, dropping some. Of 120 to 150 clones listed, roughly 86% are singletons. The specimen sequenced was melanoma tumor tissue. The source is a human donor with melanoma. Both conserved end residues are part of each CDR3. D genes are given only for firm matches. Clone size is given for some rows only: seen once, a few or many times, or a class if the clone is expanded.

TRBV11-3	few	TRBJ2-5	TRBD1	15	TGTGCCAGCAGCCTGCGGGACAGGGAACAAGAGACCCAGTACTTC	CASSLRDREQETQYF
TRBV18	few	TRBJ2-7	-	14	TGTGCCAGCTCACCAAGAGGACAGCTCTACGAGCAGTACTTC	CASSPRGQLYEQYF
TRBV11-3	-	TRBJ1-1	-	15	TGTGCCAGCAGCCCAGGAACAGGGTTGGACACTGAAGCTTTCTTT	CASSPGTGLDTEAFF
TRBV28	-	TRBJ1-1	-	13	TGTGCCAGCAGTTCCGGGATGAACACTGAAGCTTTCTTT	CASSSGMNTEAFF
TRBV11-3	-	TRBJ2-5	TRBD1	16	TGTGCCAGCAGCTTAGACGGACAGGGGGCTTGGGAGACCCAGTACTTC	CASSLDGQGAWETQYF
TRBV6-8	-	TRBJ1-2	TRBD1	13	TGTGCCAGCAGAAGGGACAGCGGTTATGGCTACACCTTC	CASRRDSGYGYTF
TRBV7-1	-	TRBJ1-6	-	14	TGTGCCAGCAGCTTAATGAATCTGGATTCACCCCTCCACTTT	CASSLMNLDSPLHF
TRBV6-8	-	TRBJ2-5	-	14	TGTGCCAGCAGGGCAGGGAGATCCCAAGAGACCCAGTACTTC	CASRAGRSQETQYF
TRBV16	once	TRBJ1-5	-	16	TGTGCCAGCAGCTCGGACCGGCCCTTGGGCAATCAGCCTCAGCATTTT	CASSSDRPLGNQPQHF
TRBV11-3	-	TRBJ2-1	TRBD2	16	TGTGCCAGCAGCCCCGACGGCGGGGGGCCCACCGATGAGCAGTTCTTC	CASSPDGGGPTDEQFF
TRBV14	-	TRBJ1-2	TRBD1	16	TGTGCCAGCAGCCAAGTCGATCCAGGGGGCAACTATGGCTACACCTTC	CASSQVDPGGNYGYTF
TRBV29-1	-	TRBJ2-7	TRBD1	13	TGCAGCGTTGGGACAGGGGGCGATTACGAGCAGTACTTC	CSVGTGGDYEQYF
TRBV11-3	-	TRBJ2-1	TRBD2	16	TGTGCCAGCAGCGCCTCTAGCGGGGGGGCCTACAATGAGCAGTTCTTC	CASSASSGGAYNEQFF
TRBV14	-	TRBJ2-1	TRBD2	18	TGTGCCAGCAGCCAAGATCCAGAAAGAGTTAGCGGGGTCCCCGAGCAGTTCTTC	CASSQDPERVSGVPEQFF
TRBV11-3	once	TRBJ1-2	TRBD1	15	TGTGCCAGCAGCTTGTACACAGGGGGTCTCTATGGCTACACCTTC	CASSLYTGGLYGYTF
TRBV7-5	-	TRBJ1-1	-	14	TGTGCCAGAAGCTTGGGACAGGGACGCACTGAAGCTTTCTTT	CARSLGQGRTEAFF
TRBV28	-	TRBJ1-4	-	16	TGTGCCAGCAGTTTATTTGGCTCAGGGTCCACTGAAAAACTGTTTTTT	CASSLFGSGSTEKLFF
TRBV11-3	once	TRBJ2-2	-	14	TGTGCCAGCAGCTTAAACACGAACACCGGGGAGCTGTTTTTT	CASSLNTNTGELFF
TRBV19	hyperexpanded	TRBJ1-1	-	14	TGTGCCAGTAGTATATCCACGGCCGTGACAGAAGCTTTCTTT	CASSISTAVTEAFF
TRBV6-8	-	TRBJ1-5	-	15	TGTGCCAGCGGTCGGGGACCCCTGGGAGATCAGCCCCAGCATTTT	CASGRGPLGDQPQHF
TRBV11-3	-	TRBJ2-7	-	14	TGTGCCAGCAGCGGACGGGGGCTGGGGAACGAGCAGTACTTC	CASSGRGLGNEQYF
TRBV14	-	TRBJ1-1	-	11	TGTGCCAGCAGCCACAGCACTGAAGCTTTCTTT	CASSHSTEAFF
TRBV5-1	-	TRBJ2-3	TRBD2	17	TGCGCCAGCAGCCAGAGAGCGGGGGGATCAAGCACAGATACGCAGTATTTT	CASSQRAGGSSTDTQYF